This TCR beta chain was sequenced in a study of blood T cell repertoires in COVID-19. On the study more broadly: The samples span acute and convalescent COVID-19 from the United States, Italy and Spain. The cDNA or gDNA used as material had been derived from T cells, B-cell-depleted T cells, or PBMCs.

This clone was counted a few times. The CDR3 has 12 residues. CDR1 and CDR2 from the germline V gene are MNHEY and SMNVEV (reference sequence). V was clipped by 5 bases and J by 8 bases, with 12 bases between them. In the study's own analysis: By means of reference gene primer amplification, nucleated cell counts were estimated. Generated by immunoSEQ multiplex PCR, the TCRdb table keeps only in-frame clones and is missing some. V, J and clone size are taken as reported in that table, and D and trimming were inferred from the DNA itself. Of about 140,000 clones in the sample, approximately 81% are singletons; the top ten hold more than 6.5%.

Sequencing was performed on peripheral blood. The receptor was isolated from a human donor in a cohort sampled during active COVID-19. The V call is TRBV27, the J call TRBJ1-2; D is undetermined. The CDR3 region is CASSAGITGYTF. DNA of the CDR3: TGTGCCAGCAGTGCCGGGATTACGGGCTACACCTTC.